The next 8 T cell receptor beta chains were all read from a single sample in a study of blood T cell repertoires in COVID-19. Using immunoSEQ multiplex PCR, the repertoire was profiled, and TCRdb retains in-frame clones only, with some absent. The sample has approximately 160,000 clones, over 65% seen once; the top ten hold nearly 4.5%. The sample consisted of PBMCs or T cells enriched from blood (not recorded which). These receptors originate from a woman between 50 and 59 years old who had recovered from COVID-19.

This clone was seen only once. This CDR3 reads CASSSGTGGTYGYTF. In DNA, the CDR3 is TGTGCCAGCAGCTCGGGGACAGGGGGCACCTATGGCTACACCTTC. The rearrangement links TRBV9 to TRBJ1-2; 12 bases are shared with TRBD1. This CDR3 spans 15 amino acids. The V gene end was trimmed by 4 bases and the J gene end by 4 bases; junction bases not matched to a gene: 5. Germline CDR1 is SGDLS and CDR2 is YYNGEE. Together with reference TRBV9 and TRBJ1-2, the CDR3 gives the full variable domain: DSGVTQTPKHLITATGQRVTLRCSPRSGDLSVYWYQQSLDQGLQFLIQYYNGEERAKGNILERFSAQQFPDLHSELNLSSLELGDSALYFCASSSGTGGTYGYTFGSGTRLTVV.

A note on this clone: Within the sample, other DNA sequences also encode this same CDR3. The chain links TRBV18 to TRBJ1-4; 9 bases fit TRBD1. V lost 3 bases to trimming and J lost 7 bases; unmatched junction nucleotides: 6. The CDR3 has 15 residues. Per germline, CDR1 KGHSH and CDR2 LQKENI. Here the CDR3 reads CASSPPGQGGEKLFF. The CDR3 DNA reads TGTGCCAGCTCACCTCCGGGACAGGGAGGTGAAAAACTGTTTTTT.

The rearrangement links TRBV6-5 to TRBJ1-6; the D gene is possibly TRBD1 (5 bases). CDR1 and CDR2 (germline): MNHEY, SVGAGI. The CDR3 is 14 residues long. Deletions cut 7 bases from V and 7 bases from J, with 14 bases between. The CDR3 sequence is CASTPNWGNSPLHF. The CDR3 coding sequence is TGTGCCAGCACCCCAAATTGGGGCAATTCACCCCTCCACTTT.

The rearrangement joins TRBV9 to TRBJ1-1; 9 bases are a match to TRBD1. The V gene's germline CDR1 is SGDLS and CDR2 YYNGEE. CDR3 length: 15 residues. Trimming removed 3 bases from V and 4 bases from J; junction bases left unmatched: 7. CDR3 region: CASSAGQGRGTEAFF. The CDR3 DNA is TGTGCCAGCAGCGCAGGACAGGGGAGAGGCACTGAAGCTTTCTTT.

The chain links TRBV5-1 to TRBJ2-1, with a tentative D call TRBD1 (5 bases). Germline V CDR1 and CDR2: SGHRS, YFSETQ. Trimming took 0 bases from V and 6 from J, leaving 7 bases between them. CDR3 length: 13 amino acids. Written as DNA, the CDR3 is TGCGCCAGCAGCTTGGGCAGGGCCAATGAGCAGTTCTTC. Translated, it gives CASSLGRANEQFF.

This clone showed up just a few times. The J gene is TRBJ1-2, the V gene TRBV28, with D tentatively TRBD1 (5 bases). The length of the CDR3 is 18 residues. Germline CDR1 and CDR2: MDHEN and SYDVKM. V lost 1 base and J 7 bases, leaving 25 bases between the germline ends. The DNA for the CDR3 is TGTGCCAGCAGTTTATTTGTTTTGCGGGGGACCGATTTCTTTGGCTACACCTTC. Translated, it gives CASSLFVLRGTDFFGYTF.

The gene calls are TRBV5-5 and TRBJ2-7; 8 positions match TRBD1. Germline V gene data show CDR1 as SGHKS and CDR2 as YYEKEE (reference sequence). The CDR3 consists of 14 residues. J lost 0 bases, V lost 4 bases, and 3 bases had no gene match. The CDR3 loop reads CASSRRGLSYEQYV. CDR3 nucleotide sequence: TGTGCCAGCAGCCGCAGGGGGCTCTCCTACGAGCAGTACGTC.

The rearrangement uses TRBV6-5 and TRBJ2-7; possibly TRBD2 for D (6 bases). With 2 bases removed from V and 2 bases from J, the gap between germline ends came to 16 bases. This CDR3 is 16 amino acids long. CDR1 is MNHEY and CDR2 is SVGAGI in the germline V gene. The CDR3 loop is CASSYAAGTSTYEQYV. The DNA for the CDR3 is TGTGCCAGCAGTTACGCGGCGGGAACCTCCACCTACGAGCAGTACGTC.